The 27 T cell receptor beta chains given below trace back to one sample, sequenced in a study of blood T cell repertoires in COVID-19. Only in-frame clones appear in the TCRdb table, and some are missing; sequencing was by immunoSEQ multiplex PCR. The sample records 150,000 or so clones, 75% to 90% being singletons. Source material: peripheral blood. These receptors all come from a woman aged 55-69 years with COVID-19, enrolled during active disease.

J is TRBJ2-2 and V is TRBV6-1; D perhaps matches TRBD2 (6 bases). Germline V gene lookup returns CDR1 MNHNS and CDR2 SASEGT. V lost 1 base to trimming and J lost 3 bases, with 12 bases between them. The CDR3 extends over 16 amino acids. The CDR3 protein is CASSEETAGDTGELFF. Here the CDR3 DNA reads TGTGCCAGCAGTGAAGAAACAGCGGGCGACACCGGGGAGCTGTTTTTT.

Only one count was recorded for this clone. The genes are TRBV25-1 and TRBJ1-1; D remains ambiguous. Germline loops: CDR1 MGHDK, CDR2 SYGVNS. This CDR3 spans 14 amino acids. Deletions cut 0 bases from V and 10 bases from J, with 15 bases between. The CDR3 DNA follows: TGTGCCAGCAGTGAATATAACAGTAACGTAAGAGCTTTCTTT. Encoded protein: CASSEYNSNVRAFF. The entire variable domain, with the rest obtained from reference TRBV25-1 and TRBJ1-1, is as follows: EADIYQTPRYLVIGTGKKITLECSQTMGHDKMYWYQQDPGMELHLIHYSYGVNSTEKGDLSSESTVSRIRTEHFPLTLESARPSHTSQYLCASSEYNSNVRAFFGQGTRLTVV.

The rearrangement links TRBV4-1 to TRBJ2-7; D not certain. V was cut by 1 base and J by 1 base, with 11 bases left in between. The CDR3 sequence is 15 residues long. Per the germline V gene, CDR1 is MGHRA and CDR2 is YSYEKL. DNA of the CDR3: TGCGCCAGCAGCCAAGTTGGCGGCAGTTCCTACGAGCAGTACTTC. The encoded protein is CASSQVGGSSYEQYF.

The chain links TRBV6-5 to TRBJ2-7; 10 bases fit TRBD2. The CDR3 is made up of 15 amino acids. J gave up 7 bases and V 4 bases, and 10 bases lay outside the gene matches. CDR1 is MNHEY and CDR2 is SVGAGI in the germline V gene. CDR3 in amino acids: CASSFGTSVLREQYF. Here the CDR3 DNA reads TGTGCCAGCAGTTTTGGGACTAGCGTATTGCGGGAGCAGTACTTC.

This clone was detected once. The DNA of the CDR3 is TGTGCCAGCAGCATGGGACAGGGTGGTGAAAAACTGTTTTTT. Protein sequence: CASSMGQGGEKLFF. The rearrangement uses TRBV7-6 and TRBJ1-4; 9 bases are shared with TRBD1. Trimming took 5 bases from V and 7 from J; bases not matched to a gene: 5. The CDR3 contains 14 residues. CDR1 is SGHVS, CDR2 FNYEAQ, per germline.

The CDR3 spells CASSLDDRGGYTF. CDR3 DNA: TGTGCCAGCAGCTTGGATGACAGGGGAGGCTACACCTTC. The chain couples TRBV5-4 to TRBJ1-2, with TRBD1 matching over 8 bases. J was trimmed by 8 bases and V by 0 bases; bases with no gene match: 3. This CDR3 spans 13 amino acids. The V gene's germline CDR1 is SGHNT and CDR2 YYREEE (reference sequence).

The V gene is TRBV5-5, the J gene TRBJ2-1; 7 positions agree with TRBD1. Looked up from germline, CDR1 is SGHKS and CDR2 is YYEKEE (reference sequence). The CDR3 length is 13 residues. V shed 4 bases, J shed 7 bases, and the junction held 5 bases outside the gene matches. For the CDR3, the DNA is TGTGCCAGCAGCCTCCAACAGGGGAATGAGCAGTTCTTC. As protein: CASSLQQGNEQFF.

The chain recombines TRBV18 with TRBJ2-3; maybe TRBD2 (5 bases). V dropped 2 bases and J dropped 2 bases, with 11 bases sitting between them. Germline lookup yields CDR1 KGHSH and CDR2 LQKENI. This CDR3 has 15 amino acids. CDR3 coding DNA: TGTGCCAGCTCACCAATAGCGAGCGACACAGATACGCAGTATTTT. Protein product: CASSPIASDTDTQYF.

The rearrangement joins TRBV7-8 to TRBJ1-2; no clear D gene. The V and J ends lost 1 base and 3 bases respectively, with 9 bases between them. The germline V gene has CDR1 SGHVS and CDR2 FQNEAQ. This CDR3 has 14 amino acids. CDR3 sequence (DNA): TGTGCCAGCAGCTTAGTCGACAAGGACTATGGCTACACCTTC. Amino acid sequence: CASSLVDKDYGYTF.

The chain carries TRBV19 and TRBJ1-1; D is perhaps TRBD1 (5 bases). Germline V gene sequence: CDR1 LNHDA, CDR2 SQIVND (reference sequence). The CDR3 covers 14 residues. With 2 bases removed from V and 3 bases from J, the gap between germline ends came to 10 bases. The CDR3 bases are TGTGCCAGTAGTATAACGGCAGGGTACACTGAAGCTTTCTTT. Protein sequence: CASSITAGYTEAFF.

This chain joins TRBV27 and TRBJ2-5, with D perhaps TRBD1 (5 bases). V lost 3 bases and J 1 base, leaving 12 bases between the germline ends. Germline V lookup: CDR1 MNHEY, CDR2 SMNVEV (reference sequence). The CDR3 spans 15 residues. The CDR3 nucleotides are TGTGCCAGCAGTTTCTCCCTTGACAGCCAAGAGACCCAGTACTTC. This sequence encodes CASSFSLDSQETQYF.

The gene calls are TRBV3-1 (or the pseudogene TRBV3-2) and TRBJ1-3; D gene ambiguous. Per the germline V gene, CDR1 is LGHDT and CDR2 is YNNKEL (reference sequence). The length of the CDR3 is 13 residues. Trimming took off 0 bases at V and 5 bases at J, with 5 bases between the two ends. The CDR3 is CASSQDSRNTIYF. For the CDR3, the DNA is TGTGCCAGCAGCCAAGATAGTAGAAACACCATATATTTT.

V and J are TRBV11-2 and TRBJ2-7; 12 bases fit TRBD1. The V gene end was trimmed by 4 bases and the J gene end by 2 bases; junction bases not matched to a gene: 3. This CDR3 has 15 residues. CDR1 is SGHAT and CDR2 is FQNNGV in the germline V gene. The CDR3 DNA is TGTGCCAGCAGCTCACGGGACAGGGGGCCCTACGAGCAGTACTTC. It is translated as CASSSRDRGPYEQYF.

The chain uses TRBV19 and TRBJ2-5; 8 nucleotides line up with TRBD2. The germline V gene encodes CDR1 LNHDA and CDR2 SQIVND (reference sequence). Losses at the gene ends were 2 bases for V and 5 bases for J; bases not matched to a gene: 7. The CDR3 is made up of 15 amino acids. For the CDR3, the DNA is TGTGCCAGTAGTATATTGGGTAGCGGGGCGGAGACCCAGTACTTC. Translated: CASSILGSGAETQYF.

The rearrangement joins TRBV27 to TRBJ1-3, with TRBD1 matching 7 bases. CDR3 length: 16 amino acids. Trimming at V came to 4 bases and at J to 3 bases, leaving 9 bases not matched to a gene. Germline assignment: CDR1 MNHEY and CDR2 SMNVEV (reference sequence). CDR3 coding DNA: TGTGCCAGCAGTTCAAAGACAGGGTTCGGTGGAAACACCATATATTTT. This gives the protein CASSSKTGFGGNTIYF.

The V and J genes are TRBV5-8 and TRBJ1-1, with D uncertain. Germline assignment: CDR1 SGHTS and CDR2 YDEGEE. The CDR3 sequence is 15 residues long. Trimming removed 4 bases from V and 0 bases from J, with 13 bases in between. CDR3 sequence reads: CASSAGQIMNTEAFF. The CDR3 nucleotides read TGTGCCAGCAGCGCGGGCCAGATCATGAACACTGAAGCTTTCTTT. The full variable domain, completed using reference TRBV5-8 and TRBJ1-1, is EAGVTQSPTHLIKTRGQQATLRCSPISGHTSVYWYQQALGLGLQFLLWYDEGEERNRGNFPPRFSGRQFPNYSSELNVNALELEDSALYLCASSAGQIMNTEAFFGQGTRLTVV.

The chain is built from TRBV2 and TRBJ1-1, with 7 bases identical to TRBD1. The CDR3 length is 13 residues. Germline assignment: CDR1 SNHLY and CDR2 FYNNEI. Germline trimming cut 7 bases from V and 4 bases from J; bases unmatched to any gene: 6. The CDR3 DNA sequence: TGTGCCAGCACCATGACAGGGTCCACTGAAGCTTTCTTT. It encodes CASTMTGSTEAFF.

The V call is TRBV9, the J call TRBJ1-2, with TRBD1 identical over 8 bases. Germline trimming cut 5 bases from V and 8 bases from J; bases unmatched to any gene: 14. The germline CDR1 and CDR2 sequences are SGDLS and YYNGEE. This CDR3 spans 15 amino acids. The CDR3 here is CASRGDRGNLDGYTF. Written as DNA, the CDR3 is TGTGCCAGCAGGGGAGACAGGGGTAATCTCGACGGCTACACCTTC.

In DNA form, the CDR3 reads TGTGCCAGCAGCCCATACAGGAACACCGGGGAGCTGTTTTTT. It translates to CASSPYRNTGELFF. The rearrangement uses TRBV14 and TRBJ2-2; D is unclear. This CDR3 has 14 amino acids. Deletions cut 4 bases from V and 1 base from J, with 7 bases between. From germline, CDR1 is SGHDN and CDR2 FVKESK.

The rearrangement joins TRBV9 to TRBJ2-1; D is perhaps TRBD1 (6 bases). The V end lost 1 base, the J end lost 10 bases, and 12 bases lay between the germline ends. CDR3 size: 13 residues. Germline-derived CDR1 and CDR2 are SGDLS and YYNGEE. The DNA for the CDR3 is TGTGCCAGCAGCGTAACCCCCGGGACAGAGCAGTTCTTC. This gives the protein CASSVTPGTEQFF.

V and J are TRBV18 and TRBJ1-1, with 7 bases identical to TRBD1. This CDR3 spans 16 amino acids. Germline CDR1 KGHSH, CDR2 LQKENI. V lost 3 bases, J lost 1 base, and 8 bases stayed unmatched. CDR3 DNA sequence: TGTGCCAGCTCACCGCGACAGGGCTTGGGGAACACTGAAGCTTTCTTT. As protein: CASSPRQGLGNTEAFF.

This rearrangement joins TRBV24-1 to TRBJ1-2; TRBD1 matches at 8 bases. Germline loops: CDR1 KGHDR, CDR2 SFDVKD. This CDR3 is built from 13 residues. V shed 6 bases, J shed 8 bases, and the junction held 7 bases outside the gene matches. The CDR3 is CATSFQGAEGYTF. In DNA form, the CDR3 reads TGTGCCACCAGTTTCCAGGGGGCAGAAGGCTACACCTTC.

The chain combines TRBV19 with TRBJ2-2; tentatively, D is TRBD1 (6 bases). The CDR3 loop spans 18 amino acids. V lost 0 bases and J lost 0, with 14 bases in between. Germline values: CDR1 LNHDA, CDR2 SQIVND (reference sequence). The CDR3 reads CASSIDTDSRTNTGELFF. CDR3 nucleotides: TGTGCCAGTAGTATAGATACGGACAGCCGGACGAACACCGGGGAGCTGTTTTTT.

The rearrangement joins TRBV6-1 to TRBJ1-5; D remains unclear. This CDR3 spans 16 amino acids. V lost 2 bases, J lost 5 bases, and 16 bases lay in between. Germline V CDR1 and CDR2: MNHNS, SASEGT. This chain's CDR3 is CASSEYGPETDQPQHF. In DNA form, the CDR3 reads TGTGCCAGCAGTGAATATGGGCCAGAGACCGATCAGCCCCAGCATTTT.

This chain joins TRBV2 and TRBJ2-3; D perhaps matches TRBD2 (5 bases). Germline V gene lookup returns CDR1 SNHLY and CDR2 FYNNEI. The V gene lost 6 bases and the J gene lost 0 bases, with 16 bases spanning the gap. The CDR3 has 16 amino acids. The CDR3 DNA sequence: TGTGCCAGCAGGCCCTTTGTCGGGGATAGCACAGATACGCAGTATTTT. The encoded protein is CASRPFVGDSTDTQYF. The complete variable domain, with remaining parts taken from reference TRBV2 and TRBJ2-3, reads EPEVTQTPSHQVTQMGQEVILRCVPISNHLYFYWYRQILGQKVEFLVSFYNNEISEKSEIFDDQFSVERPDGSNFTLKIRSTKLEDSAMYFCASRPFVGDSTDTQYFGPGTRLTVL.

This clone appeared a few times. The chain couples TRBV5-1 to TRBJ2-5, with 8 bases identical to TRBD2. CDR1 SGHRS and CDR2 YFSETQ come from the germline V gene. CDR3 length: 16 residues. Trimming at V came to 3 bases and at J to 4 bases, leaving 11 bases not matched to a gene. The CDR3 loop reads CASSSRGLAPLETQYF. CDR3 coding DNA: TGCGCCAGCAGCTCGAGAGGACTAGCTCCGTTAGAGACCCAGTACTTC.

CDR3 residues: CASSLGGSGNEKLFF. The DNA for the CDR3 is TGTGCCAGCAGCTTAGGAGGTTCCGGAAATGAAAAACTGTTTTTT. The V and J genes are TRBV7-8 and TRBJ1-4; D uncertain. Between the trimmed V and J ends, which lost 1 base and 5 bases, there was a span of 11 bases. This CDR3 spans 15 amino acids. In germline, CDR1 is SGHVS, CDR2 FQNEAQ.